This T cell receptor (beta chain) originates from a study of blood T cell repertoires in COVID-19. Across the whole study: Acute-phase and convalescent COVID-19 samples originated in the United States, Italy and Spain. In each case, the material was cDNA or gDNA derived from T cells, B-cell-depleted T cells, or PBMCs.

Sequencing was performed with immunoSEQ multiplex PCR; in TCRdb, only in-frame clones are kept and a portion is missing. The sample carries about 160,000 clones, roughly 87% recorded once. This CDR3 is built from 21 residues. Germline V gene sequence: CDR1 KGHDR, CDR2 SFDVKD. V was pared by 3 bases and J by 2 bases, with 27 bases between. The TCR comes from a woman in her 50s who had recovered from COVID-19. The specimen was PBMCs or T cells enriched from blood (not recorded which). V is TRBV24-1 and J is TRBJ2-2; a possible D gene is TRBD1 (6 bases). CDR3 sequence reads: CATSDPNPMGQVGPNTGELFF. CDR3 bases: TGTGCCACCAGTGATCCAAACCCCATGGGACAAGTTGGACCTAACACCGGGGAGCTGTTTTTT.